Described below is a single T cell receptor (beta chain) sequence and its context. The antigen remains unidentified. The record originates from a study of T cells after posttransplantation cyclophosphamide. Study-level findings and limits: Recipient CMV seropositivity and CMV reactivation strongly tracked TRB clonality. Later blood repertoires were often dominated by clones from the donor CD8+ memory compartment. TRB overlap between skin or GI tissue T cells and blood was limited.

The method was immunoSEQ multiplex PCR; TCRdb's version includes in-frame clones alone and lacks a portion of them. The sample lists some 6,900 clones, around 92% occurring once. Cyclophosphamide on days +3 and +4 followed busulfan-fludarabine conditioning and a marrow graft. Germline lookup yields CDR1 SGHVS and CDR2 FQNEAQ. The CDR3 length is 14 residues. Deletions cut 1 base from V and 8 bases from J, with 14 bases between. The origin of this receptor is a female patient in her 50s who received an allogeneic stem cell transplant from a related donor, was CMV-positive, and had no GVHD. Some T cells may have come from the graft donor. Sequences were derived from PBMCs, sampled roughly 1,400 days after allogeneic stem cell transplant with posttransplant cyclophosphamide. The J gene is TRBJ1-2, the V gene TRBV7-8, with D possibly being TRBD1 (6 bases). The CDR3 DNA is TGTGCCAGCAGCTTAGGACAGGAACCCGGGGGCTACACCTTC. Its translation is CASSLGQEPGGYTF.